The TCR beta chain under discussion was sequenced for a study of T cells in Graves' hyperthyroidism and ophthalmopathy. Study-wide points: In blood, most of the thyroid clonotypes expanded above 0.001 were also present.

The TCR beta CDR3 regions underwent amplification using RNA transcripts as the source. The TCR CDR3 first-round RT-PCR relied on the HTBI primer set. MiXCR, run by TCRdb on the multiplex PCR reads, gives a single entry per CDR3 protein. The sample records about 560,000 distinct CDR3 sequences, around 17% being singletons. This clonotype occurred many times. Its antigen is as yet unknown. Sequencing used blood. The sequence was obtained from a woman between 18 and 29 years old with Graves' hyperthyroidism.

The CDR3 is CASSQTGDYQETQYF. CDR3 in DNA: TGTGCCAGCAGCCAGACAGGGGATTACCAAGAGACCCAGTACTTC. The chain couples TRBV3-1 to TRBJ2-5, with 8 bases matching TRBD1. From germline, CDR1 is LGHDT and CDR2 YNNKEL (reference sequence). This CDR3 is 15 amino acids long. Unmatched junction bases numbered 3, after V lost 3 bases and J lost 0 bases.